This T cell receptor (beta chain) stems from a study of blood T cells in healthy people across ages. CDR1 and CDR2 from the germline V gene are SNHLY and FYNNEI. The CDR3 spans 15 residues. Remarks on this clonotype: One junction end does not reproduce the germline sequence, and a read error may be involved.

Using a J-beta primer mix together with a sample-barcoded 5' primer, a second PCR was run for roughly 6 to 12 cycles. TCRdb passed the 5' RACE reads through MiXCR, listing each CDR3 protein once. The table has some 780,000 distinct CDR3 sequences, about 61% seen once. J is TRBJ1-5 and V is TRBV2; D remains unclear. The material sequenced was blood. The origin of this receptor is a man aged 35-49 years in good health. In DNA, the CDR3 is TGTGCCAGCCCGCAGCGGACGATCGAGGATCAGCCCAAGCATTTT. Its protein product is CASPQRTIEDQPKHF.